This entry describes one T cell receptor beta chain. No antigen is known for it. This entry comes from a study of blood T cells in healthy people across ages. No fewer than 7 million PBMCs went into each sample. Broader study findings: Bulk PBMC profiling left naive and antigen-experienced comparisons inconclusive. The long-lived group displayed more naive CD4+ cells, plus higher diversity, than the aged donors did.

Trimming removed 5 bases at V and 5 bases at J, with 13 bases between. This CDR3 contains 14 residues. CDR1 and CDR2 from the germline V gene are SGHTA and FQGNSA. Alongside a J-beta primer mix, a sample-barcoded 5' primer served in a second PCR lasting about 6 to 12 cycles. Each sample yielded at least 3 million CDR3-containing paired-end reads. TCRdb re-called the 5' RACE reads through MiXCR, storing one row per CDR3 protein. The sample carries 650,000 to 1,000,000 distinct CDR3 sequences, about half recorded once. This clonotype originated in a man older than 75 in good health. V and J are TRBV7-2 and TRBJ1-5; D may be TRBD1 (5 bases). The sequencing sample was made of blood. CDR3 nucleotides: TGTGCCAGCAGCCTAAGCCAGGGTTATCAGCCCCAGCATTTT. Translated, it gives CASSLSQGYQPQHF.